One T cell receptor beta chain is described in this entry. In germline, CDR1 is MNHEY, CDR2 SVGAGI. The CDR3 contains 14 residues. V shed 7 bases and J 11 bases; nucleotides not matched to a gene: 13. The sample originates from a study of blood T cell repertoires in COVID-19. Overall study: Acute-phase and convalescent COVID-19 samples originated in the United States, Italy and Spain. Nucleic acid was either cDNA or gDNA, and it came from T cells, B-cell-depleted T cells, or PBMCs.

The protocol was immunoSEQ multiplex PCR, while the TCRdb copy is restricted to in-frame clones and leaves out a portion. The sample consists of about 240,000 clones, about 85% of them appearing once. Material: peripheral blood. The receptor was derived from a man between 60 and 75 years old who had recovered from COVID-19. The rearrangement links TRBV6-5 to TRBJ1-4, with 7 positions matching TRBD1. CDR3 in amino acids: CASTDGGTGDKLFF. In DNA form, the CDR3 reads TGTGCCAGCACCGACGGGGGAACAGGGGATAAACTGTTTTTT.